A selection of T cell receptor beta chains follows, all from one sample in a study of human versus mouse CDR3 diversity and MHC coevolution. Profiled with immunoSEQ multiplex PCR; TCRdb holds only in-frame clones, not every one. The sample includes 50,000 to 70,000 clones, around 94% of them seen just once. The sequencing input was naive CD4+ T cells from blood. Source of these receptors: a person in their sixties in good health. Each CDR3 is given with its conserved first and last residue. Fields, in order: D gene, clone size, J gene, V gene, CDR3 DNA, CDR3 protein. The D gene is left open where the match is weak. Some rows have no size entry. The others give once, few or many, or a class for an expanded clone.

d_gene: TRBD2
abundance: -
j_gene: TRBJ2-7
v_gene: TRBV27
CDR3nt: TGTGCCAGCACCTTGACTAGCGGCCCCTACGAGCAGTACTTC
CDR3aa: CASTLTSGPYEQYF

d_gene: TRBD2
abundance: -
j_gene: TRBJ2-3
v_gene: TRBV27
CDR3nt: TGTGCCAGCAGTTTATCGGGCGGGGGGACCGCTGACACAGATACGCAGTATTTT
CDR3aa: CASSLSGGGTADTDTQYF

d_gene: TRBD2
abundance: -
j_gene: TRBJ2-3
v_gene: TRBV15
CDR3nt: TGTGCCACCAGCAGAGGGTCCCTGACTAAGCGGGACACAGATACGCAGTATTTT
CDR3aa: CATSRGSLTKRDTDTQYF

d_gene: -
abundance: -
j_gene: TRBJ2-1
v_gene: TRBV6-1
CDR3nt: TGTGCCAGCAGTGAAGCTTGGGGGCCCTACAATGAGCAGTTCTTC
CDR3aa: CASSEAWGPYNEQFF

d_gene: TRBD1
abundance: -
j_gene: TRBJ1-5
v_gene: TRBV19
CDR3nt: TGTGCCAGTGACACACAAAGGACAGGGCGCAATCAGCCCCAGCATTTT
CDR3aa: CASDTQRTGRNQPQHF

d_gene: -
abundance: -
j_gene: TRBJ2-5
v_gene: TRBV9
CDR3nt: TGTGCCAGCAGCGTTGGGGGAGGAGTCGGTCCCCAGCAGGAGACCCAGTACTTC
CDR3aa: CASSVGGGVGPQQETQYF

d_gene: TRBD2
abundance: -
j_gene: TRBJ2-5
v_gene: TRBV5-1
CDR3nt: TGCGCCAGCTCTGGGGGGGGTTGGGAGACCCAGTACTTC
CDR3aa: CASSGGGWETQYF

d_gene: TRBD1
abundance: once
j_gene: TRBJ2-7
v_gene: TRBV9
CDR3nt: TGTGCCAGCAGCCCAGACAGGGGCTACGAGCAGTACTTC
CDR3aa: CASSPDRGYEQYF

d_gene: -
abundance: -
j_gene: TRBJ2-7
v_gene: TRBV5-1
CDR3nt: TGCGCCAGCAGCTGGGCGTCGGGGAGCTCCTACGAGCAGTACTTC
CDR3aa: CASSWASGSSYEQYF

d_gene: -
abundance: -
j_gene: TRBJ2-7
v_gene: TRBV5-1
CDR3nt: TGCGCCAGCACCCACGGCGGTCAGGGGACCTACGAGCAGTACTTC
CDR3aa: CASTHGGQGTYEQYF

d_gene: TRBD1
abundance: once
j_gene: TRBJ2-7
v_gene: TRBV27
CDR3nt: TGTGCCAGCAGTTCGTATGGCGGGACAGGGGGCGGCTACGAGCAGTACTTC
CDR3aa: CASSSYGGTGGGYEQYF

d_gene: TRBD1
abundance: -
j_gene: TRBJ1-1
v_gene: TRBV29-1
CDR3nt: TGCAGCCTAGGACAGGCCCAAAGGGCTTTCTTT
CDR3aa: CSLGQAQRAFF

d_gene: -
abundance: -
j_gene: TRBJ2-3
v_gene: TRBV10-3
CDR3nt: TGTGCCATACAAACAGAAACCACTAGCACAGATACGCAGTATTTT
CDR3aa: CAIQTETTSTDTQYF

d_gene: -
abundance: -
j_gene: TRBJ2-5
v_gene: TRBV12-5
CDR3nt: TGTGCTAGTGGGCGGGACAGACTGGAAGAGACCCAGTACTTC
CDR3aa: CASGRDRLEETQYF

d_gene: TRBD2
abundance: -
j_gene: TRBJ2-1
v_gene: TRBV7-9
CDR3nt: TGTGCCAGCAGCCCCGGGACTAGCGGGACTAATGAGCAGTTCTTC
CDR3aa: CASSPGTSGTNEQFF

d_gene: -
abundance: -
j_gene: TRBJ2-1
v_gene: TRBV2
CDR3nt: TGTGCCAGCAGTGATCTAAAAATGAGTGAGCAGTTCTTC
CDR3aa: CASSDLKMSEQFF

d_gene: -
abundance: few
j_gene: TRBJ1-3
v_gene: TRBV5-6
CDR3nt: TGTGCCAGCAGGAGACTGGTCTCTGGAAACACCATATATTTT
CDR3aa: CASRRLVSGNTIYF

d_gene: TRBD2
abundance: once
j_gene: TRBJ2-1
v_gene: TRBV18
CDR3nt: TGTGCCAGCTCACCCGGGACTACCTCCTACAATGAGCAGTTCTTC
CDR3aa: CASSPGTTSYNEQFF

d_gene: -
abundance: -
j_gene: TRBJ1-4
v_gene: TRBV7-8
CDR3nt: TGTGCCAGCAGCTTAGATACCAAGGGGCCTAAGAGGGAAAAACTGTTTTTT
CDR3aa: CASSLDTKGPKREKLFF

d_gene: TRBD2
abundance: -
j_gene: TRBJ2-7
v_gene: TRBV6-1
CDR3nt: TGTGCCAGCAGTCCCCGGACTAGCGGGAACTACGAGCAGTACTTC
CDR3aa: CASSPRTSGNYEQYF

d_gene: TRBD2
abundance: -
j_gene: TRBJ2-1
v_gene: TRBV7-3
CDR3nt: TGTGCCAGCAGCTTAATGTCGAGCGGGAGCTCGAATGAGCAGTTCTTC
CDR3aa: CASSLMSSGSSNEQFF

d_gene: -
abundance: -
j_gene: TRBJ2-7
v_gene: TRBV7-3
CDR3nt: TGTGCCAGCAGCTTAATATTCCCACACTACTCCTACGAGCAGTACTTC
CDR3aa: CASSLIFPHYSYEQYF

d_gene: -
abundance: -
j_gene: TRBJ2-1
v_gene: TRBV9
CDR3nt: TGTGCCAGCAGCCCCCGTGATAGCGGATCTCTTACCTACAATGAGCAGTTCTTC
CDR3aa: CASSPRDSGSLTYNEQFF

d_gene: TRBD2
abundance: -
j_gene: TRBJ2-1
v_gene: TRBV10-3
CDR3nt: TGTGCCATCAGTTCGACTAGCGGGAATCTAAACAATGAGCAGTTCTTC
CDR3aa: CAISSTSGNLNNEQFF

d_gene: -
abundance: -
j_gene: TRBJ2-7
v_gene: TRBV5-1
CDR3nt: TGCGCCAGCAGCTCAAACAGGGTCGGGGGGCGCAGTTACGAGCAGTACTTC
CDR3aa: CASSSNRVGGRSYEQYF

d_gene: TRBD1
abundance: -
j_gene: TRBJ1-1
v_gene: TRBV14
CDR3nt: TGTGCCAGCAGCTTTGGACAGGGGACTGAAGCTTTCTTT
CDR3aa: CASSFGQGTEAFF

d_gene: TRBD2
abundance: -
j_gene: TRBJ2-7
v_gene: TRBV5-4
CDR3nt: TGTGCCAGCAGCTCCGGGGCGGGAGGTTCCTACGAGCAGTACTTC
CDR3aa: CASSSGAGGSYEQYF

d_gene: -
abundance: few
j_gene: TRBJ1-3
v_gene: TRBV7-8
CDR3nt: TGTGCCAGCAGCTTGAGTCGGAGCTCTGGAAACACCATATATTTT
CDR3aa: CASSLSRSSGNTIYF

d_gene: -
abundance: -
j_gene: TRBJ2-7
v_gene: TRBV7-9
CDR3nt: TGTGCCAGCAGCTTAGGTGCGGAATCCTACGAGCAGTACTTC
CDR3aa: CASSLGAESYEQYF

d_gene: TRBD2
abundance: -
j_gene: TRBJ2-7
v_gene: TRBV7-2
CDR3nt: TGTGCCAGCAACCCCATGGGAGGGATCGAGCAGTACTTC
CDR3aa: CASNPMGGIEQYF

d_gene: TRBD1
abundance: -
j_gene: TRBJ2-6
v_gene: TRBV7-3
CDR3nt: TGTGCCAGCAGCCAAGGGACAGGGGGCGCTGGGGCCAACGTCCTGACTTTC
CDR3aa: CASSQGTGGAGANVLTF

d_gene: -
abundance: -
j_gene: TRBJ1-5
v_gene: TRBV30
CDR3nt: TGTGCCTGGAGTCAAGGGGTAGATCAGCCCCAGCATTTT
CDR3aa: CAWSQGVDQPQHF

d_gene: -
abundance: -
j_gene: TRBJ1-4
v_gene: TRBV5-6
CDR3nt: TGTGCCAGCAGTTCGCCGGGACAAGGAAATGAAAAACTGTTTTTT
CDR3aa: CASSSPGQGNEKLFF

d_gene: TRBD2
abundance: -
j_gene: TRBJ2-1
v_gene: TRBV5-1
CDR3nt: TGCGCCAGCAGTCCTAGCGGGAGCTTTCGCAACAATGAGCAGTTCTTC
CDR3aa: CASSPSGSFRNNEQFF

d_gene: -
abundance: -
j_gene: TRBJ1-1
v_gene: TRBV14
CDR3nt: TGTGCCAGCAGCCAAGATCGGAACACTGAAGCTTTCTTT
CDR3aa: CASSQDRNTEAFF

d_gene: -
abundance: -
j_gene: TRBJ2-3
v_gene: TRBV25-1
CDR3nt: TGTGCCAGCAGTGAATCTCGAGTGTGGGGGGCAGATACGCAGTATTTT
CDR3aa: CASSESRVWGADTQYF

d_gene: TRBD1
abundance: once
j_gene: TRBJ2-7
v_gene: TRBV29-1
CDR3nt: TGCAGCGTAGGACAGGCCTCCTACGAGCAGTACTTC
CDR3aa: CSVGQASYEQYF

d_gene: TRBD2
abundance: -
j_gene: TRBJ2-2
v_gene: TRBV10-3
CDR3nt: TGTGCCATCGGGCGGGAGGGGTCCGGGGAGCTGTTTTTT
CDR3aa: CAIGREGSGELFF

d_gene: TRBD2
abundance: -
j_gene: TRBJ2-1
v_gene: TRBV7-9
CDR3nt: TGTGCCAGCAGCTTACTCGGGGGGGCCTCCTACAATGAGCAGTTCTTC
CDR3aa: CASSLLGGASYNEQFF

d_gene: TRBD2
abundance: -
j_gene: TRBJ2-1
v_gene: TRBV5-1
CDR3nt: TGCGCCAGCAGCTTGGCTCCGGGAGGGCCTTACAATGAGCAGTTCTTC
CDR3aa: CASSLAPGGPYNEQFF

d_gene: TRBD2
abundance: -
j_gene: TRBJ2-3
v_gene: TRBV7-8
CDR3nt: TGTGCCAGCAGCTCAGGACTAGCGGGAGACCTTAGCACAGATACGCAGTATTTT
CDR3aa: CASSSGLAGDLSTDTQYF